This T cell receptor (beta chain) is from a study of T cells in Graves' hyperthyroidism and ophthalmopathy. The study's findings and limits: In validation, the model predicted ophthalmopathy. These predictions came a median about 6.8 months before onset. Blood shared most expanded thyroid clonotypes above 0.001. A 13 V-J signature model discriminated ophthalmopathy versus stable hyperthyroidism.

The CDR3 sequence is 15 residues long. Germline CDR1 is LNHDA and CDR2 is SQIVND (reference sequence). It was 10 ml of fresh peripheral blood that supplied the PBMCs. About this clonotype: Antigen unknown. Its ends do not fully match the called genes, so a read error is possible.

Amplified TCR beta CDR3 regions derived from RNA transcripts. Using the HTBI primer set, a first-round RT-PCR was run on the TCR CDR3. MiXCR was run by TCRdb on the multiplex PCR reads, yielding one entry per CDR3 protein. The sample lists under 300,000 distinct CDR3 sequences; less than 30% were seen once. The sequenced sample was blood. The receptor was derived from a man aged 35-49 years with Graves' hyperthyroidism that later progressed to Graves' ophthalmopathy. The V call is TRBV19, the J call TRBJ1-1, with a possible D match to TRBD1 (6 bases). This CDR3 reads CASSAAGTPNTEAFF. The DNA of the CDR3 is TGTGCCAGTAGTGCGGCCGGGACACCGAACACTGAGGCTTTCTTT.